This TCR beta chain derives from a study of Tregs in tolerant kidney transplant recipients. Findings and limits, study-wide: Biological reproducibility was not directly addressed, but technical replication error appeared minimal. Expanding Tregs on activated donor B cells appeared to best identify donor-specific TCRbeta clones. The small number of patients limits these findings pending further validation.

Points on this clone: What it binds is not known.

Here immunoSEQ multiplex PCR was the method, and the copy in TCRdb shows in-frame clones only, minus some. The data contain about 120,000 clones, about 91% of them singletons. CD4+CD25+CD127- Tregs, CD4+CD25- non-Tregs, CD4 and CD8 cells were sorted. The CDR3 runs to 15 residues. The J segment lost 0 bases and the V segment lost 5 bases, leaving 4 bases of the junction unmatched. The germline V gene has CDR1 LNHDA and CDR2 SQIVND (reference sequence). The gene calls are TRBV19 and TRBJ1-3; 7 bases align to TRBD1. The receptor was derived from a human donor in good health. The sequencing input was CD4+ T cells from blood. CDR3 residues: CASSSDRFSGNTIYF. The DNA for the CDR3 is TGTGCCAGTAGTTCGGACAGGTTCTCTGGAAACACCATATATTTT.